The sequence of this T cell receptor beta chain was determined in a study of pediatric ulcerative colitis. TCRdb keeps only in-frame clones here, not all; method: immunoSEQ multiplex PCR. The sample includes approximately 60,000 clones, less than 90% seen only once; the top ten take 3% to 4.5%. There are 16 residues in the CDR3. V shed 5 bases, J shed 5 bases, and the junction held 12 bases outside the gene matches. Per the germline V gene, CDR1 is PRHDT and CDR2 is FYEKMQ (reference sequence). The source is a boy aged 5-17 years with severe ulcerative colitis. Sequences were obtained from blood. J is TRBJ2-1 and V is TRBV13, with 7 bases matching TRBD2. Here the CDR3 DNA reads TGTGCCAGCAGCCAACGACTAGTTGCGGGGGACAATGAGCAGTTCTTC. It encodes CASSQRLVAGDNEQFF. The whole variable domain, filled in from reference TRBV13 and TRBJ2-1, reads AAGVIQSPRHLIKEKRETATLKCYPIPRHDTVYWYQQGPGQDPQFLISFYEKMQSDKGSIPDRFSAQQFSDYHSELNMSSLELGDSALYFCASSQRLVAGDNEQFFGPGTRLTVL.